The 19 T cell receptor gamma chains listed next were all sequenced from one sample in a study of gamma delta lymphoproliferative disorders and STAT genes. PBMCs from patients and controls supplied the genomic DNA for sequencing. TCRdb reanalysed the multiplex PCR reads via CATT. The data hold hundreds of gamma-chain clones, with 25% to 35% observed a single time. The sequencing sample was made of blood. The origin of the receptors is a human donor in good health.

This clone rates as large (0.1 to 1%). The J gene is TRGJ1 or TRGJ2, the V gene TRGV8. Since TCRdb gives no J gene, matching the DNA to germline was used here to assign it. CDR1 VENAVY and CDR2 YDSYNSRV come from the germline V gene. The trim removed 5 bases at V and 0 bases at J, leaving 4 bases unmatched. The CDR3 extends over 13 amino acids. CDR3 sequence (DNA): TGTGCCACCTGGGTCAAGAATTATTATAAGAAACTCTTT. This sequence encodes CATWVKNYYKKLF.

This clone rates as large. The chain recombines TRGV8 with TRGJ1 or TRGJ2. Here the J gene came from matching the DNA to germline, since TCRdb omits it. The CDR3 loop spans 11 amino acids. Trimming at V came to 5 bases and at J to 7 bases, leaving 5 bases not matched to a gene. The V gene's germline CDR1 is VENAVY and CDR2 YDSYNSRV. The CDR3 sequence is CATWAGYKKLF. The CDR3 DNA is TGTGCCACCTGGGCAGGCTATAAGAAACTCTTT.

This clone is categorized as large. The rearrangement uses TRGV10 and TRGJP1. Here the J gene came from matching the DNA to germline, since TCRdb omits it. TRGV10 is recorded as an ORF, its role being uncertain. With V trimmed by 8 bases and J by 0 bases, 13 bases remained unmatched. CDR3 length: 17 residues. The CDR3 reads CAAWDPWGYTTGWFKIF. CDR3 nucleotides: TGTGCTGCGTGGGACCCTTGGGGATATACCACTGGTTGGTTCAAGATATTT.

This clone is deemed large. This same CDR3 is encoded by further DNA sequences in the sample. The V gene is TRGV2, the J gene TRGJP2. The J gene, absent from TCRdb, was called here by matching the DNA to germline. V lost 0 bases to trimming and J lost 3 bases; unmatched junction nucleotides: 7. The CDR3 is 16 residues long. The V gene's germline CDR1 is EGSNGY and CDR2 YDSYNSKV. CDR3 sequence reads: CATWDGGDCSDWIKTF. DNA of the CDR3: TGTGCCACCTGGGACGGGGGGGATTGTAGTGATTGGATCAAGACGTTT.

This clone was observed a few times. It is unclear where the CDR3 begins or ends on the DNA, so no DNA is shown, and the CDR3 is as TCRdb lists it. Called V gene: TRGV2; the J gene was not called. CDR1 EGSNGY and CDR2 YDSYNSKV come from the germline V gene. With termini counted, the CDR3 has 20 amino acids. The CDR3 region is CATWDGIIIIRNSLAVEQHF.

This clone was seen a few times. A far larger clone is a single base away, which makes a read error likely. The limits of the CDR3 on the DNA are not certain, so only TCRdb's listed CDR3 is given. Other DNA sequences in the same sample also yield this CDR3. No J gene was named, though the V gene is TRGV11. TRGV11 is an ORF for which the function is uncertain. The CDR3 is 14 amino acids in total, end residues counted. Here the CDR3 reads CTTVPAFRKGEKLF.

This clone occurred a few times. It is unclear where the CDR3 begins or ends on the DNA, so no DNA is shown, and the CDR3 is as TCRdb lists it. V gene assignment gives TRGV11, but the J gene was left uncalled. TRGV11 is annotated as an ORF whose role is uncertain. Ends included, the CDR3 has 19 residues. The CDR3 sequence is CTTVPAGLGPYSSDWIKTF.

By sample fraction, this clone is large (0.1 to 1%). The chain joins TRGV9 to TRGJ1 or TRGJ2. Germline matching of the DNA provided the J gene here, since TCRdb leaves it blank. This CDR3 comprises 10 residues. The germline V gene has CDR1 GITISATS and CDR2 ISYDGTV (reference sequence). Trimming took 9 bases from V and 4 from J; bases not matched to a gene: 3. CDR3 loop: CALEYYKKLF. The CDR3 DNA is TGTGCCTTGGAATATTATAAGAAACTCTTT.

This clone is termed large. The chain couples TRGV10 to TRGJ1 or TRGJ2. The J gene is not listed in TCRdb, so it was assigned here from a DNA match to germline. TRGV10 is sorted into the ORF group, with uncertain function. V shed 8 bases and J 12 bases; nucleotides not matched to a gene: 8. CDR3 length equals 10 residues. The CDR3 DNA reads as TGTGCTGCGTGGGATAGGCGGAAACTCTTT. Residues: CAAWDRRKLF.

The V and J genes are TRGV8 and TRGJ1 or TRGJ2. TCRdb records no J gene; here it was assigned by comparing the DNA to germline. CDR3 size: 12 residues. Germline V lookup: CDR1 VENAVY, CDR2 YDSYNSRV. Germline trimming cut 5 bases from V and 11 bases from J; bases unmatched to any gene: 12. The CDR3 spells CATWASTWEKLF. The CDR3 nucleotides are TGTGCCACCTGGGCATCCACATGGGAGAAACTCTTT.

By share, this clone ranks as medium-sized. This chain joins TRGV8 and TRGJ1 or TRGJ2. No J segment appears in TCRdb, so it was assigned here by matching the sequence to germline. Trimming took 2 bases from V and 5 from J; bases not matched to a gene: 9. CDR1 and CDR2 (germline): VENAVY, YDSYNSRV. CDR3 length equals 14 residues. This CDR3 is CATWDTTGDYKKLF. The CDR3 DNA follows: TGTGCCACCTGGGATACAACGGGGGATTATAAGAAACTCTTT.

This clone is large in the sample. V is TRGV4 and J is TRGJ1 or TRGJ2. No J gene is reported in TCRdb; it was inferred here by comparing the DNA with germline. The CDR3 runs 15 residues. V lost 4 bases, J lost 4 bases, and 13 bases stayed unmatched. The germline gives CDR1 EGSTGY, CDR2 YDSYTSSV. CDR3 nucleotides: TGTGCCACCTGGGACGGCAACCGGGGGTATTATAAGAAACTCTTT. Amino acid sequence: CATWDGNRGYYKKLF.

In the case of this clone: TCRdb's protein for this DNA is that of a much larger clone and differs from the translation at residue 12, likely a read error; the protein shown is the DNA translation. CDR3: CATWDAAATGWLKIF. The CDR3 DNA reads as TGTGCCACCTGGGATGCCGCGGCCACTGGTTGGCTCAAGATATTT. The rearrangement uses TRGV4 and TRGJP1. The J gene, absent from TCRdb, was called here by matching the DNA to germline. The CDR3 has 15 residues. The germline V gene encodes CDR1 EGSTGY and CDR2 YDSYTSSV.

By proportion, this clone is large. This sample also contains other DNA sequences that code for the same CDR3. The rearrangement uses TRGV2 and TRGJ1 or TRGJ2. TCRdb does not report a J gene; here it was assigned by matching the DNA to germline references. CDR3 length: 13 amino acids. Trimming removed 1 base from V and 1 base from J; junction bases left unmatched: 1. CDR1 and CDR2 from the germline V gene are EGSNGY and YDSYNSKV. CDR3 amino acids: CATWDGNYYKKLF. The DNA of the CDR3 is TGTGCCACCTGGGACGGCAATTATTATAAGAAACTCTTT.

CDR3 bases: TGTGCCACCTGGGATATGGGAGTTGGGCAAAAAATCAAGGTATTT. Translation gives CATWDMGVGQKIKVF. J is TRGJP and V is TRGV8. Matching the DNA to germline supplied the J gene, which TCRdb does not give. This CDR3 is 15 amino acids long. Unmatched junction bases numbered 12, after V lost 2 bases and J lost 17 bases. CDR1 is VENAVY and CDR2 is YDSYNSRV in the germline V gene.

As for this clone: The protein TCRdb lists belongs to a much larger clone and differs from this DNA's translation at residue 5, which points to a read error; the protein shown is made from the DNA. J is TRGJ1 or TRGJ2 and V is TRGV10. TCRdb carries no J gene annotation; the J gene was assigned here by matching the DNA with germline. TRGV10 is an open reading frame whose function is uncertain. This CDR3 region has 14 residues. The junction had 11 bases not matched to a gene; V was cut back by 8 bases and J by 3 bases. The CDR3 loop is CAAWNKGAYYKKLF. The CDR3 bases are TGTGCTGCGTGGAATAAGGGGGCTTATTATAAGAAACTCTTT.

Sample share makes this clone medium-sized. The J gene is TRGJP2, the V gene TRGV11. The J gene comes from matching the DNA to germline here; TCRdb lacks it. TRGV11 is reported as an ORF; its role is uncertain. The CDR3 is 15 residues long. The V and J ends lost 2 bases and 1 base, in that order; junction bases with no gene match: 1. The chain's CDR3 is CACWIRLSSDWIKTF. The CDR3 bases are TGTGCCTGCTGGATTAGGCTTAGTAGTGATTGGATCAAGACGTTT.

This chain joins TRGV3 and TRGJ1 or TRGJ2. The J gene is not listed in TCRdb, so it was assigned here from a DNA match to germline. V lost 3 bases, J lost 11 bases, and 7 bases stayed unmatched. Per the germline V gene, CDR1 is VTNTFY and CDR2 is YDVSTARD (reference sequence). This CDR3 region has 11 residues. This CDR3 reads CATWDPGEKLF. CDR3 nucleotide sequence: TGTGCCACCTGGGACCCTGGGGAGAAACTCTTT.

Sample share makes this clone large (0.1 to 1%). The chain has TRGV5 and TRGJP2. Here the J gene came from matching the DNA to germline, since TCRdb omits it. V lost 1 base and J lost 7; bases outside the gene matches: 6. The CDR3 has 14 residues. The germline V gene encodes CDR1 VINAFY and CDR2 YDVSNSKD. The CDR3 spells CATWDRGVDWIKTF. CDR3 bases: TGTGCCACCTGGGACAGAGGAGTTGATTGGATCAAGACGTTT.